The 16 T cell receptor beta chains listed next were all sequenced from one sample in a study of cytomegalovirus exposure and HLA in healthy donors. It was with 60 Vbeta and 13 Jbeta primers that the PCR ran. The table came from immunoSEQ multiplex PCR; TCRdb's copy has only in-frame clones and leaves some out. Of 140,000 or so clones listed, over 65% are singletons. The sequenced sample consisted of PBMCs. These receptors came from a man between 18 and 35 years old in good health and CMV-seropositive.

The V call is TRBV7-2, the J call TRBJ2-1; 7 bases map to TRBD1. This CDR3 has 16 residues. V dropped 5 bases and J dropped 2; count of bases not matched to a gene: 9. The germline gives CDR1 SGHTA, CDR2 FQGNSA. CDR3 nucleotide sequence: TGTGCCAGCAGCACATACAGGGGACGAACCTACAATGAGCAGTTCTTC. It encodes CASSTYRGRTYNEQFF.

This clone was found a few times. V usage is TRBV5-6 and J usage is TRBJ1-5; 7 bases align to TRBD1. The trim removed 0 bases at V and 0 bases at J, leaving 6 bases unmatched. This CDR3 is 17 amino acids long. Germline CDR1 reads SGHDT; CDR2 reads YYEEEE. The chain's CDR3 is CASSLGRGSYSNQPQHF. Written as DNA, the CDR3 is TGTGCCAGCAGCTTGGGCAGGGGGTCCTATAGCAATCAGCCCCAGCATTTT. Filled out from reference TRBV5-6 and TRBJ1-5, the complete variable domain reads DAGVTQSPTHLIKTRGQQVTLRCSPKSGHDTVSWYQQALGQGPQFIFQYYEEEERQRGNFPDRFSGHQFPNYSSELNVNALLLGDSALYLCASSLGRGSYSNQPQHFGDGTRLSIL.

The CDR3, as DNA: TGTGCCAGCAGTTTCGGGACAGGGCAATACTATGGCTACACCTTC. Translating it yields CASSFGTGQYYGYTF. This rearrangement joins TRBV28 to TRBJ1-2; 9 bases agree with TRBD1. Trimming removed 3 bases from V and 3 bases from J; junction bases left unmatched: 5. CDR3 length: 15 residues. From germline, CDR1 is MDHEN and CDR2 SYDVKM.

The chain couples TRBV7-9 to TRBJ2-1; 9 bases map to TRBD2. Looked up from germline, CDR1 is SEHNR and CDR2 is FQNEAQ (reference sequence). This CDR3 spans 16 amino acids. The trim removed 3 bases at V and 5 bases at J, leaving 8 bases unmatched. CDR3 nucleotides: TGTGCCAGCAGCTTGAGTCTAGCGGGACGCGACAATGAGCAGTTCTTC. It specifies CASSLSLAGRDNEQFF.

The chain carries TRBV28 and TRBJ2-7; 12 nucleotides agree with TRBD2. This CDR3 contains 16 residues. The ends lost 3 bases at V and 3 bases at J; junction bases unmatched: 6. Germline CDR1 and CDR2: MDHEN and SYDVKM. CDR3 coding DNA: TGTGCCAGCAGTTTTACTAGCGGGAGGACCAACTACGAGCAGTACTTC. Amino acids: CASSFTSGRTNYEQYF.

The V call is TRBV2, the J call TRBJ1-2; D gene ambiguous. The length of the CDR3 is 15 residues. CDR1 and CDR2 (germline): SNHLY, FYNNEI. V lost 4 bases and J 1 base, leaving 13 bases between the germline ends. CDR3 DNA sequence: TGTGCCAGCAGTGTCGGCGGGTCTCTTAACTATGGCTACACCTTC. It specifies CASSVGGSLNYGYTF.

CDR3 coding DNA: TGCGCCAGCAGCTTTAGCGGGGACGAGCAGTACTTC. Translating it yields CASSFSGDEQYF. The J gene is TRBJ2-7, the V gene TRBV5-1, with 8 bases that match TRBD2. The germline CDR1 and CDR2 sequences are SGHRS and YFSETQ. This CDR3 is built from 12 residues. J was trimmed by 5 bases and V by 2 bases; bases with no gene match: 0.

CDR3 sequence: CASSQTGTANSPLHF. In DNA, the CDR3 is TGTGCCAGCAGTCAAACCGGGACAGCCAATTCACCCCTCCACTTT. The V gene is TRBV9, the J gene TRBJ1-6, with 7 bases aligning to TRBD1. The CDR3 is 15 amino acids. After removal of 5 bases from V and 7 bases from J, the junction contained 9 bases not matched to a gene. The germline gives CDR1 SGDLS, CDR2 YYNGEE.

The chain joins TRBV6-5 to TRBJ2-7; 11 bases are a match to TRBD1. The ends lost 6 bases at V and 3 bases at J; junction bases unmatched: 7. Germline V gives CDR1 MNHEY, CDR2 SVGAGI. The CDR3 covers 15 residues. The CDR3 is CASSPSGTGGYEQYF. Written as DNA, the CDR3 is TGTGCCAGCAGCCCCTCCGGGACAGGGGGCTACGAGCAGTACTTC.

This chain joins TRBV2 and TRBJ1-1; possibly TRBD1 for D (6 bases). The CDR3 spans 14 residues. Looked up from germline, CDR1 is SNHLY and CDR2 is FYNNEI. Trimming shortened V by 5 bases and J by 5 bases, and 15 bases separated the two germline ends. The CDR3 region has the DNA TGTGCCAGCAGTTTACGGGGACAATGGACTGAAGCTTTCTTT. Protein sequence: CASSLRGQWTEAFF.

The genes are TRBV28 and TRBJ1-1; D not certain. CDR1 and CDR2 (germline): MDHEN, SYDVKM. The CDR3 contains 16 residues. Trimming shortened V by 6 bases and J by 8 bases, and 25 bases separated the two germline ends. The CDR3 DNA is TGTGCCAGCAGCCCCTTATTTGAGCAGGCCCAGCCCGAAGCTTTCTTT. It yields the protein CASSPLFEQAQPEAFF.

The rearrangement joins TRBV28 to TRBJ2-7; the match to TRBD1 covers 9 bases. The CDR3 loop spans 14 amino acids. The V and J ends lost 6 bases and 0 bases, in that order; junction bases with no gene match: 3. Germline V lookup: CDR1 MDHEN, CDR2 SYDVKM. The CDR3 coding sequence is TGTGCCAGCAGCGGGACAGGGAGCTCCTACGAGCAGTACTTC. Its protein is CASSGTGSSYEQYF.

This clone turned up a few times. CDR3: CASSAKGGGGETQYF. As DNA, the CDR3 is TGTGCCAGCAGCGCAAAGGGGGGCGGGGGTGAGACCCAGTACTTC. The chain links TRBV7-3 to TRBJ2-5; D is possibly TRBD2 (7 bases). V gave up 5 bases and J gave up 5 bases, with 18 bases separating them. CDR3 length: 15 amino acids. Germline V gene sequence: CDR1 SGHTA, CDR2 FQGTGA.

J is TRBJ2-1 and V is TRBV19, with TRBD1 identical over 8 bases. The CDR3 has 14 amino acids. Germline lookup yields CDR1 LNHDA and CDR2 SQIVND (reference sequence). V dropped 8 bases and J dropped 2; count of bases not matched to a gene: 5. In DNA, the CDR3 is TGTGCCAGTGGTCGGACAGGGACCTACAATGAGCAGTTCTTC. Residues: CASGRTGTYNEQFF.

The chain carries TRBV5-1 and TRBJ2-3; weak D call: TRBD1 (5 bases). V shed 1 base and J shed 0 bases, with 18 bases lying between them. Germline V gene lookup returns CDR1 SGHRS and CDR2 YFSETQ. The CDR3 sequence is 18 residues long. CDR3 in DNA: TGCGCCAGCAGCTTGCTTGGGCAGGACACACGTAGCACAGATACGCAGTATTTT. This gives the protein CASSLLGQDTRSTDTQYF.

V gene TRBV7-8 combines with J gene TRBJ1-5; TRBD1 agrees at 7 bases. J was trimmed by 5 bases and V by 6 bases; bases with no gene match: 13. Germline-derived CDR1 and CDR2 are SGHVS and FQNEAQ. The CDR3 contains 16 residues. The DNA of the CDR3 is TGTGCCAGCAGTCGTAGAATTGACAGGGACTATCAGCCCCAGCATTTT. It codes for CASSRRIDRDYQPQHF.